This passage covers 32 T cell receptor beta chains from one sample sequenced in a study of T-cell memory formation after mild COVID-19. TCRdb analysed the 5' RACE reads with MiXCR anew, one entry per CDR3 protein. The sample contains about 310,000 distinct CDR3 sequences, about a sixth of which appear only once. Sequences were obtained from PBMCs or a T cell subset sorted from them (not recorded which). The source of these receptors is a man younger than 35 who had mild COVID-19 (a few samples of this study predate the infection). Cell type and time point are not known.

CDR3 bases: TGCGCCAGCGGTATGGACAGGGGCAGGTATGGCTACACCTTC. Translating gives CASGMDRGRYGYTF. J is TRBJ1-2 and V is TRBV5-1, with TRBD1 matching 9 bases. Germline assignment: CDR1 SGHRS and CDR2 YFSETQ. Trimming took 7 bases from V and 5 from J; bases not matched to a gene: 9. The CDR3 sequence is 14 residues long.

The chain is built from TRBV20-1 and TRBJ2-7; D perhaps matches TRBD1 (6 bases). Trimming took off 0 bases at V and 2 bases at J, with 23 bases between the two ends. The V gene's germline CDR1 is DFQATT and CDR2 SNEGSKA (reference sequence). This CDR3 is built from 18 residues. DNA of the CDR3: TGCAGTGCTAGAGATCCCCAGGGGCTATCTCATACTACCTACGAGCAGTACGTC. It is translated as CSARDPQGLSHTTYEQYV.

J is TRBJ1-5 and V is TRBV12-3 or TRBV12-4; the D gene is possibly TRBD1 (6 bases). This CDR3 spans 17 amino acids. V was trimmed by 5 bases and J by 4 bases, leaving 21 bases between them. The CDR3 sequence is CASSKDSAAFLNQPQHF. CDR3 sequence (DNA): TGTGCCAGCAGTAAGGACAGCGCCGCGTTTCTAAATCAGCCCCAGCATTTT.

The V and J genes are TRBV7-9 and TRBJ1-2; 7 bases agree with TRBD1. J lost 4 bases, V lost 5 bases, and 7 bases had no gene match. Germline CDR1 reads SEHNR; CDR2 reads FQNEAQ (reference sequence). The CDR3 runs to 14 residues. DNA for the CDR3: TGTGCCAGCAGCGGCCGACAGGGTATCTATGGCTACACCTTC. Translating it yields CASSGRQGIYGYTF.

V gene TRBV6-2 or TRBV6-3 combines with J gene TRBJ1-1; TRBD1 is a possible D gene (5 bases). The germline V gene encodes CDR1 MNHEY and CDR2 SVGEGT. V was cut by 2 bases and J by 3 bases, with 13 bases left in between. CDR3 length: 15 amino acids. The CDR3 sequence is CASSYGGGGDTEAFF. The CDR3, as DNA: TGTGCCAGCAGTTACGGCGGGGGAGGTGACACTGAAGCTTTCTTT.

The V gene is TRBV15, the J gene TRBJ2-5; a weak D match, TRBD2 (5 bases). In germline, CDR1 is LNHNV, CDR2 YYDKDF (reference sequence). Trimming cost V 0 bases and J 2 bases, with 10 bases left between them. There are 15 residues in the CDR3. The CDR3 bases are TGTGCCACCAGCAGAGATCGAGGGAGTCAAGAGACCCAGTACTTC. It translates to CATSRDRGSQETQYF.

This clonotype was seen a handful of times. This rearrangement joins TRBV19 to TRBJ1-5; no clear D gene. The germline gives CDR1 LNHDA, CDR2 SQIVND (reference sequence). V lost 8 bases and J 2 bases, leaving 16 bases between the germline ends. This CDR3 is 15 amino acids long. CDR3 sequence reads: CASLGQRMGNQPQHF. CDR3 nucleotide sequence: TGTGCCAGTCTGGGCCAAAGGATGGGCAATCAGCCCCAGCATTTT.

This CDR3 is CSVMTGGNQPQHF. The CDR3 coding sequence is TGCAGCGTCATGACAGGAGGCAATCAGCCCCAGCATTTT. The chain joins TRBV29-1 to TRBJ1-5, with D tentatively TRBD1 (6 bases). The CDR3 sequence is 13 residues long. CDR1 and CDR2 (germline): SQVTM, ANQGSEA. The V end lost 6 bases, the J end lost 2 bases, and 11 bases lay between the germline ends.

This clonotype has just a few counts. V is TRBV7-2 and J is TRBJ2-5; D could derive from TRBD1 or TRBD2 (5 bases each). This CDR3 is 14 amino acids long. V dropped 5 bases and J dropped 4 bases, with 14 bases sitting between them. Germline V gives CDR1 SGHTA, CDR2 FQGNSA. The CDR3 is CASSRQSGRETQYF. In DNA form, the CDR3 reads TGTGCCAGCAGCCGACAGAGCGGACGAGAGACCCAGTACTTC.

The rearrangement links TRBV5-6 to TRBJ2-3; D is unresolved. The germline V gene encodes CDR1 SGHDT and CDR2 YYEEEE. This CDR3 is 15 amino acids long. Trimming took off 4 bases at V and 1 base at J, with 13 bases between the two ends. The DNA of the CDR3 is TGTGCCAGCAGCCGGAGTTCGACGGGCACAGATACGCAGTATTTT. The encoded protein is CASSRSSTGTDTQYF.

The chain employs TRBV5-1 and TRBJ2-7; TRBD1 matches at 9 bases. Unmatched junction bases numbered 14, after V lost 5 bases and J lost 8 bases. The germline V gene has CDR1 SGHRS and CDR2 YFSETQ. CDR3 size: 15 residues. The CDR3 protein is CASSPRGTGIPKQYV. As DNA, the CDR3 is TGCGCCAGCAGTCCCCGGGGGACAGGGATTCCTAAGCAGTACGTC.

This rearrangement joins TRBV5-1 to TRBJ1-2, with D hard to call. CDR3 length: 14 amino acids. Germline lookup yields CDR1 SGHRS and CDR2 YFSETQ. V lost 3 bases and J 7 bases, leaving 16 bases between the germline ends. The CDR3 loop reads CASSSLVSLAGYTF. For the CDR3, the DNA is TGCGCCAGCAGCTCCCTCGTGTCTCTTGCTGGCTACACCTTC.

The rearrangement links TRBV6-5 to TRBJ2-1; 7 bases align to TRBD1. CDR3 length: 16 amino acids. Germline V CDR1 and CDR2: MNHEY, SVGAGI. V shed 2 bases and J 3 bases; nucleotides not matched to a gene: 7. CDR3 loop: CASSYGSDRFYNEQFF. As DNA, the CDR3 is TGTGCCAGCAGTTACGGTTCGGACAGGTTCTACAATGAGCAGTTCTTC.

This clonotype showed up many times. The chain uses TRBV12-5 and TRBJ2-1, with no clear D. Trimming pared 6 bases from V and 9 bases from J, leaving 12 bases between. Germline CDR1 reads LGHNT; CDR2 reads FRNRAP. This CDR3 region has 12 residues. The CDR3 here is CASGSATTEQFF. CDR3 coding DNA: TGTGCTAGTGGCTCGGCCACTACTGAGCAGTTCTTC.

This clonotype was seen a handful of times. The chain joins TRBV7-9 to TRBJ2-3; D gene ambiguous. CDR1 is SEHNR and CDR2 is FQNEAQ in the germline V gene (reference sequence). Trimming cost V 5 bases and J 0 bases, with 27 bases left between them. This CDR3 has 20 residues. CDR3 sequence reads: CASSDPYFPSGATSTDTQYF. CDR3 bases: TGTGCCAGCAGCGACCCCTACTTCCCCTCGGGCGCTACTAGCACAGATACGCAGTATTTT.

This clonotype was seen only a few times. The chain employs TRBV5-1 and TRBJ2-5; D is uncertain. The CDR3 runs to 15 residues. From germline, CDR1 is SGHRS and CDR2 YFSETQ. The V and J ends lost 0 bases and 4 bases respectively, with 13 bases between them. In nucleotides, the CDR3 is TGCGCCAGCAGCTTGGATCCCGATCCCACAGAGACCCAGTACTTC. Translating gives CASSLDPDPTETQYF.

The sample holds a few counts of this clonotype. This chain connects TRBV5-6 to TRBJ1-1; D not resolved. The CDR3 sequence is 13 residues long. The V gene's germline CDR1 is SGHDT and CDR2 YYEEEE. Trimming removed 4 bases at V and 1 base at J, with 8 bases between. DNA of the CDR3: TGTGCCAGCAGCGGCACGTGGAACACTGAAGCTTTCTTT. Its translation is CASSGTWNTEAFF. The full variable domain, its missing parts supplied by reference TRBV5-6 and TRBJ1-1, is DAGVTQSPTHLIKTRGQQVTLRCSPKSGHDTVSWYQQALGQGPQFIFQYYEEEERQRGNFPDRFSGHQFPNYSSELNVNALLLGDSALYLCASSGTWNTEAFFGQGTRLTVV.

The V gene is TRBV5-1, the J gene TRBJ1-5; D not certain. Germline loops: CDR1 SGHRS, CDR2 YFSETQ. This CDR3 has 13 amino acids. Trimming cost V 5 bases and J 1 base, with 7 bases left between them. The CDR3 spells CASRVDSNQPQHF. DNA of the CDR3: TGCGCCAGCAGGGTGGACAGCAATCAGCCCCAGCATTTT. Full variable domain (remainder filled in from reference TRBV5-1 and TRBJ1-5): KAGVTQTPRYLIKTRGQQVTLSCSPISGHRSVSWYQQTPGQGLQFLFEYFSETQRNKGNFPGRFSGRQFSNSRSEMNVSTLELGDSALYLCASRVDSNQPQHFGDGTRLSIL.

The CDR3 reads CASSLAKGDDQKLFF. The CDR3 DNA follows: TGTGCCAGCAGCTTAGCTAAGGGGGACGATCAAAAACTGTTTTTT. J is TRBJ1-4 and V is TRBV7-9; D may be TRBD1 (6 bases). The CDR3 is 15 amino acids. Germline V gene lookup returns CDR1 SEHNR and CDR2 FQNEAQ (reference sequence). Deletions cut 0 bases from V and 9 bases from J, with 14 bases between.

V usage is TRBV5-1 and J usage is TRBJ2-5; possibly TRBD1 for D (6 bases). There are 13 residues in the CDR3. V was clipped by 3 bases and J by 2 bases, with 8 bases between them. CDR1 and CDR2 (germline): SGHRS, YFSETQ. CDR3 protein: CASSWTVQETQYF. CDR3 in DNA: TGCGCCAGCAGCTGGACAGTACAAGAGACCCAGTACTTC.

The chain couples TRBV7-2 to TRBJ1-2; a possible D gene is TRBD1 (5 bases). The CDR3 runs 15 residues. Between the trimmed V and J ends, which lost 2 bases and 7 bases, there was a span of 17 bases. From germline, CDR1 is SGHTA and CDR2 FQGNSA. The CDR3 bases are TGTGCCAGCAGCTTACGGGGCGGGGGGAGTGGTGGCTACACCTTC. The encoded protein is CASSLRGGGSGGYTF. Combining the CDR3 with reference TRBV7-2 and TRBJ1-2 gives the whole variable domain GAGVSQSPSNKVTEKGKDVELRCDPISGHTALYWYRQSLGQGLEFLIYFQGNSAPDKSGLPSDRFSAERTGGSVSTLTIQRTQQEDSAVYLCASSLRGGGSGGYTFGSGTRLTVV.

The chain has TRBV20-1 and TRBJ2-2; 7 bases fit TRBD1. The CDR3 consists of 15 residues. CDR1 DFQATT and CDR2 SNEGSKA come from the germline V gene (reference sequence). The V and J ends lost 3 bases and 4 bases, in that order; junction bases with no gene match: 8. The DNA of the CDR3 is TGCAGTGCTAGGACAGGGAGTCTTGGCACCGGGGAGCTGTTTTTT. Translating gives CSARTGSLGTGELFF.

This clonotype turned up a few times. The CDR3 sequence is CASSFRGGGYTF. The CDR3 DNA follows: TGTGCCAGCAGTTTCAGGGGCGGGGGCTACACCTTC. The chain employs TRBV12-3 or TRBV12-4 and TRBJ1-2, with D possibly TRBD1 on 6 matching bases. This CDR3 has 12 residues. The ends were cut back, 3 bases at V and 8 bases at J, with 10 bases in the middle.

The chain combines TRBV19 with TRBJ2-7; TRBD2 aligns across 12 bases. This CDR3 has 16 residues. Trimming cost V 5 bases and J 2 bases; bases outside gene matches: 7. CDR1 and CDR2 from the germline V gene are LNHDA and SQIVND (reference sequence). The CDR3 loop is CASSASTSGGTYEQYF. The CDR3 DNA reads as TGTGCCAGTAGTGCCTCAACTAGCGGGGGGACCTACGAGCAGTACTTC.

This chain joins TRBV7-3 and TRBJ2-7, with 7 bases aligning to TRBD1. The V segment lost 3 bases and the J segment 4 bases; nucleotides outside the gene matches: 12. This CDR3 has 16 residues. Germline V gene lookup returns CDR1 SGHTA and CDR2 FQGTGA. For the CDR3, the DNA is TGTGCCAGCAGCTTCCCCCTGGGACAGTGGGGGTACGAGCAGTACGTC. This encodes CASSFPLGQWGYEQYV.

The chain combines TRBV29-1 with TRBJ1-2; D is unresolved. The V end was cut by 3 bases, the J end by 7 bases, with 9 bases between. The germline V gene has CDR1 SQVTM and CDR2 ANQGSEA. The CDR3 spans 11 residues. CDR3: CSVDSDPGYTF. The CDR3 nucleotides are TGCAGCGTTGACAGTGATCCTGGCTACACCTTC.

This clonotype was picked up many times. This rearrangement joins TRBV7-3 to TRBJ2-3; a weak D match, TRBD2 (5 bases). V lost 1 base to trimming and J lost 5 bases, with 7 bases between them. The CDR3 covers 13 residues. In germline, CDR1 is SGHTA, CDR2 FQGTGA. The CDR3 DNA reads TGTGCCAGCAGCTTAAGAGAGGGAGATACGCAGTATTTT. Its protein is CASSLREGDTQYF.

The table lists this clonotype with a few counts. The chain has TRBV15 and TRBJ2-5; maybe TRBD1 (6 bases). This CDR3 is 16 amino acids long. Germline values: CDR1 LNHNV, CDR2 YYDKDF (reference sequence). Trimming cost V 4 bases and J 1 base, with 16 bases left between them. The CDR3 protein is CATSTILQGFQETQYF. The CDR3, as DNA: TGTGCCACCAGCACGATATTACAGGGATTCCAAGAGACCCAGTACTTC.

The V call is TRBV15, the J call TRBJ2-5; D ambiguous. The V end lost 0 bases, the J end lost 1 base, and 15 bases lay between the germline ends. In germline, CDR1 is LNHNV, CDR2 YYDKDF (reference sequence). The CDR3 has 17 residues. The DNA of the CDR3 is TGTGCCACCAGCAGAGATCGGGCTAGTGTAGTCCAAGAGACCCAGTACTTC. Translation gives CATSRDRASVVQETQYF.

This rearrangement joins TRBV27 to TRBJ2-7, with TRBD1 identical over 7 bases. With V trimmed by 8 bases and J by 6 bases, 13 bases remained unmatched. This CDR3 has 14 residues. Per germline, CDR1 MNHEY and CDR2 SMNVEV (reference sequence). CDR3 nucleotide sequence: TGTGCCAGCGGGTACAGGGGTCAATTCGGCGAGCAGTACTTC. Translation gives CASGYRGQFGEQYF.

This clonotype has a handful of counts. The chain couples TRBV4-1 to TRBJ2-5; D possibly corresponds to TRBD2 (7 bases). The CDR3 runs 14 residues. Trimming shortened V by 3 bases and J by 4 bases, and 12 bases separated the two germline ends. Germline CDR1 is MGHRA and CDR2 is YSYEKL. In DNA, the CDR3 is TGCGCCAGCAGCCAGGGGGGGCCCCCAGAGACCCAGTACTTC. Translated, it gives CASSQGGPPETQYF.

This chain uses TRBV12-3 or TRBV12-4 with TRBJ1-1; no clear D. The germline V and J ends were trimmed by 10 bases and 0 bases, with 9 bases remaining between them. This CDR3 spans 12 amino acids. This CDR3 reads CATAPVNTEAFF. As DNA, the CDR3 is TGTGCCACCGCTCCGGTGAACACTGAAGCTTTCTTT.